This TCR beta chain was recorded in a study of T cell responses to AZD1222 COVID-19 vaccine. As for this clone: Antigen: not known.

The repertoire was sequenced with immunoSEQ multiplex PCR; TCRdb's copy has only in-frame clones and lacks some. The sample lists 150,000 or so clones; about 87% were seen once. Study-wide results and limits: Nearly half of the spike-specific TCRs reportedly recognize variant regions that carry no mutations. Clonal diversity may have been underestimated in mostly white British donors.

Germline lookup yields CDR1 MGHRA and CDR2 YSYEKL. With 2 bases removed from V and 8 bases from J, the gap between germline ends came to 15 bases. The CDR3 contains 15 residues. The chain employs TRBV4-1 and TRBJ1-4; D possibly corresponds to TRBD1 (6 bases). This sequence was found in an adult who received the MenACWY meningococcal vaccine as a control. This specimen consisted of peripheral blood, obtained 28 days after the second dose of the MenACWY control vaccine. The CDR3 reads CASSQWSGEVEKLFF. The DNA for the CDR3 is TGCGCCAGCAGCCAATGGTCAGGGGAGGTGGAAAAACTGTTTTTT.